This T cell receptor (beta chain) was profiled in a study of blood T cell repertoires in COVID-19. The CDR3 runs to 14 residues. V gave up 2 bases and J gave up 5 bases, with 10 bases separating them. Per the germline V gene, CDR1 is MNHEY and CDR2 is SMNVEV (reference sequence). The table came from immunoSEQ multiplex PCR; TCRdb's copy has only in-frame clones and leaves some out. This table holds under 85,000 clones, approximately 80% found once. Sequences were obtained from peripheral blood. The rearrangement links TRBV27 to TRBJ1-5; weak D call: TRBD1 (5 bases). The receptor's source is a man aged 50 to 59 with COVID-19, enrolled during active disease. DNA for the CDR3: TGTGCCAGCAGTTTAACAACAGGCTATCAGCCCCAGCATTTT. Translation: CASSLTTGYQPQHF.